This is a list of T cell receptor beta chains from one sample in a study of blood T cell repertoires in COVID-19. Generated by immunoSEQ multiplex PCR, the TCRdb table keeps only in-frame clones and is missing some. The sample yields about 220,000 clones, roughly four fifths seen once. Sequenced input: PBMCs or T cells enriched from blood (not recorded which). The receptor source for this set is a woman aged 45-65 years who had been exposed to COVID-19. Each CDR3 is given with its conserved first and last residue.

18	TRBV27	TRBJ2-3	CASSYKGLAGGGTDTQYF
13	TRBV5-4	TRBJ1-2	CASNYASGDGYTF
13	TRBV2	TRBJ1-1	CASTEDRDTEAFF
13	TRBV18	TRBJ1-4	CASSPRANEKLFF
17	TRBV9	TRBJ2-1	CASSVPRGLAGESEQFF
13	TRBV5-1	TRBJ1-4	CASRVQGNEKLFF
14	TRBV10-3	TRBJ1-1	CAISGGTVNTEAFF
11	TRBV30	TRBJ1-2	CAWTRGYGYTF
17	TRBV21-1	TRBJ2-7	CASSIFRRWAILYEQYF
14	TRBV6-2/TRBV6-3	TRBJ2-7	CASSSGFSSYEQYF
14	TRBV4-3	TRBJ1-2	CASSQDPSNYGYTF
16	TRBV28	TRBJ1-6	CASSTDRVGYKAPLHF
13	TRBV28	TRBJ1-5	CASSSGGRQPQHF
14	TRBV6-5	TRBJ1-1	CASSHRGKNTEAFF
16	TRBV28	TRBJ1-1	CASSGQGILGNTEAFF
17	TRBV2	TRBJ1-5	CASSTRRGTGDGQPQHF
13	TRBV2	TRBJ2-2	CASRGPGTGELFF
13	TRBV9	TRBJ1-2	CASSLWTNRGYTF
13	TRBV12-3/TRBV12-4	TRBJ1-1	CASSPTGTTEAFF
13	TRBV14	TRBJ2-3	CASSQRGTDTQYF
11	TRBV12-3/TRBV12-4	TRBJ2-3	CASSFKDTQYF
17	TRBV7-8	TRBJ1-1	CASSLPGQTGRGTEAFF
15	TRBV7-3	TRBJ1-1	CASSQLARGRTEAFF
15	TRBV19	TRBJ1-5	CATTTSGGEDQPQHF
14	TRBV5-8	TRBJ1-2	CASSLEGVNYGYTF
18	TRBV29-1	TRBJ2-3	CSADVTSGGTYRTDTQYF
16	TRBV7-9	TRBJ2-5	CASSALAGDIQETQYF
14	TRBV5-4	TRBJ1-1	CASTKQGTNTEAFF
16	TRBV6-1	TRBJ2-5	CASSEIGGGAQGTQYF
14	TRBV7-9	TRBJ2-7	CASSTQQGQGEQYF
15	TRBV5-6	TRBJ2-2	CASSLQGLSTGELFF
14	TRBV9	TRBJ1-4	CASSVTVGGEKLFF
16	TRBV21-1	TRBJ2-5	CASLGHQTRNQETQYF
14	TRBV28	TRBJ1-4	CASTPSGWEEKLFF
12	TRBV28	TRBJ1-1	CASEQRAAEAFF
14	TRBV18	TRBJ1-1	CASSHTQGNTEAFF
13	TRBV10-2	TRBJ1-2	CASSVNRGGGYTF
16	TRBV7-8	TRBJ2-1	CASSLERTGAYNEQFF
17	TRBV4-1	TRBJ2-1	CASSSIDLGFLYNEQFF
13	TRBV7-9	TRBJ2-3	CASSFGSTDTQYF
14	TRBV11-1	TRBJ2-7	CASSSRGKVYEQYF
15	TRBV9	TRBJ2-1	CASSPLGQFYNEQFF
14	TRBV3-1/TRBV3-2	TRBJ1-2	CASSPQRVSYGYTF
18	TRBV19	TRBJ1-5	CASSIWKGVGASNQPQHF
12	TRBV9	TRBJ1-2	CASSVDRGGYTF
14	TRBV4-3	TRBJ1-4	CASSGTAYTEKLFF
15	TRBV5-6	TRBJ1-4	CASSLKGITNEKLFF
14	TRBV7-3	TRBJ1-6	CASSLQGANSPLHF
14	TRBV27	TRBJ2-2	CASSSGLLTGELFF
14	TRBV7-2	TRBJ2-1	CASRGTSGENEQFF
15	TRBV5-6	TRBJ2-7	CASSLGLFDPPEQYF
13	TRBV2	TRBJ1-4	CASSESYSEKLFF
13	TRBV23-1	TRBJ1-2	CASSQSMTEGYTF
17	TRBV7-2	TRBJ1-5	CASSRDAAAYSNQPQHF
14	TRBV9	TRBJ2-3	CASSVRGGSDTQYF
13	TRBV5-5	TRBJ1-3	CASSFPIGNTIYF
14	TRBV6-5	TRBJ1-6	CASRGTVGASPLHF
11	TRBV7-2	TRBJ2-1	CASSSQYEQFF
13	TRBV2	TRBJ1-1	CASSESKGAEAFF